A selection of T cell receptor beta chains follows, all from one sample in a study of blood T cell repertoires in COVID-19. Sequencing used immunoSEQ multiplex PCR; TCRdb keeps in-frame clones, though not all of them. The sample yields around 150,000 clones, 70% to 90% seen once. Sequenced material: peripheral blood. All receptors come from a man between 18 and 29 years old with acute or convalescent COVID-19. Both conserved end residues are part of each CDR3. The D gene is left open where the match is weak. Where a row states a size, it is once, few, many or the class of an expanded clone; other rows omit it.

TRBJ2-1	-	TRBV5-4	TRBD1	CASSNGQDNEQFF	TGTGCCAGCAGTAATGGACAGGACAATGAGCAGTTCTTC
TRBJ2-2	few	TRBV30	TRBD1	CAWKDRGRDYGELFF	TGTGCCTGGAAGGACAGGGGGCGCGATTACGGGGAGCTGTTTTTT
TRBJ2-1	-	TRBV21-1	-	CASSMAFF	TGTGCCAGCAGCATGGCGTTCTTC
TRBJ1-1	-	TRBV4-1	-	CASSHDRSMNTEAFF	TGCGCCAGCAGCCATGACAGGTCCATGAACACTGAAGCTTTCTTT
TRBJ2-4	-	TRBV7-2	-	CASSLVRGSKNIQYF	TGTGCCAGCAGCTTAGTTAGGGGGTCCAAAAACATTCAGTACTTC
TRBJ1-1	-	TRBV30	-	CAWSTQGPAFF	TGTGCCTGGAGCACACAGGGTCCAGCTTTCTTT
TRBJ2-1	-	TRBV7-9	-	CASSPASPSNEQFF	TGTGCCAGCAGCCCGGCTAGTCCGTCTAATGAGCAGTTCTTC
TRBJ1-1	-	TRBV5-1	-	CASSLAGFAGRGNTEAFF	TGCGCCAGCAGCTTGGCCGGGTTCGCAGGGAGGGGGAACACTGAAGCTTTCTTT
TRBJ2-1	-	TRBV7-2	TRBD2	CASSDQRGGPSYNEQFF	TGTGCCAGCAGTGACCAGCGGGGGGGCCCCTCCTACAATGAGCAGTTCTTC
TRBJ2-3	once	TRBV12-2	-	CASRLEVGQRSSDTQYF	TGTGCAAGTCGCTTAGAAGTGGGACAGCGTTCTTCAGATACGCAGTATTTT
TRBJ1-2	-	TRBV7-8	TRBD1	CASSLDDRDYGYTF	TGTGCCAGCAGCTTAGACGACAGGGACTATGGCTACACCTTC